This TCR beta chain derives from a study of cytomegalovirus exposure and HLA in healthy donors. Study results and caveats: A missense variant in DCLRE1C was later tied to TCR beta V- and J-gene trimming. As immune exposure information, only CMV serostatus was available.

Remarks on this clone: Its antigen is not known.

V was trimmed by 5 bases and J by 2 bases, leaving 13 bases between them. The CDR3 is made up of 15 amino acids. The germline gives CDR1 LNHNV, CDR2 YYDKDF (reference sequence). PCR was performed using 60 Vbeta and 13 Jbeta primers. Method: immunoSEQ multiplex PCR; TCRdb's copy keeps in-frame clones and lacks some. Of more than 95,000 clones in the sample, around a tenth were seen once. The chain employs TRBV15 and TRBJ2-1, with D perhaps matching TRBD1 (5 bases). This TCR derives from a man aged 35-49 years in good health and CMV-seropositive. Sequenced sample: PBMCs. The CDR3 sequence: CATSVARVAYNEQFF. The CDR3, as DNA: TGTGCCACCAGCGTCGCCAGGGTAGCCTACAATGAGCAGTTCTTC.